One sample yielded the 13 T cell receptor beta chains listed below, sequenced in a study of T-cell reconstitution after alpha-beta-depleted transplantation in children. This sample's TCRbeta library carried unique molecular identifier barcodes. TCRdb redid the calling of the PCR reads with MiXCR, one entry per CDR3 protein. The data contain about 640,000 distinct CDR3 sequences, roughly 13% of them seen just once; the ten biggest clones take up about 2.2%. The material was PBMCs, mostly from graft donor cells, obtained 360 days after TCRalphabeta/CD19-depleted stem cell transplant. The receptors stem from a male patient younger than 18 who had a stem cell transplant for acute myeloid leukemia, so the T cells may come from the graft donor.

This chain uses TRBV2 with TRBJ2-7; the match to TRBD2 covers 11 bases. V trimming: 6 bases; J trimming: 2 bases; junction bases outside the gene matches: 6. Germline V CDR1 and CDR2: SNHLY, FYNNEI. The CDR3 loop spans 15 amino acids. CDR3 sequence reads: CASRDRLAGTYEQYF. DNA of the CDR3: TGTGCCAGCAGGGATCGACTAGCGGGAACCTACGAGCAGTACTTC.

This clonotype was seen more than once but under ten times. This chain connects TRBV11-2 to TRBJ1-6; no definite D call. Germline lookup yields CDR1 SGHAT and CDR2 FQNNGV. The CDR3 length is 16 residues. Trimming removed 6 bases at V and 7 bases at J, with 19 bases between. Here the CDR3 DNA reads TGTGCCAGCAGTAACCTTGAGGGCCGAGGGAATTCACCCCTCCACTTT. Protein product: CASSNLEGRGNSPLHF.

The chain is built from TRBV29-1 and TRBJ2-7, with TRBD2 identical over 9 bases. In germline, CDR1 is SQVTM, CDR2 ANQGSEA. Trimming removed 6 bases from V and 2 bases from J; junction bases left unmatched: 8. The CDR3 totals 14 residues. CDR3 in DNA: TGCAGCGTCATCTTCGGCGGGAGGGCCTACGAGCAGTACTTC. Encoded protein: CSVIFGGRAYEQYF.

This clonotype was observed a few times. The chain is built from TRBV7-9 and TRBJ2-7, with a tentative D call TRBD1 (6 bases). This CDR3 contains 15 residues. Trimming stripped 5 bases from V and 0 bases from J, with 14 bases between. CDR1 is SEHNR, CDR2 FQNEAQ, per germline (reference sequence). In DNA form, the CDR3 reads TGTGCCAGCAGCACCCCGATCAGGGGCTCCTACGAGCAGTACTTC. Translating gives CASSTPIRGSYEQYF.

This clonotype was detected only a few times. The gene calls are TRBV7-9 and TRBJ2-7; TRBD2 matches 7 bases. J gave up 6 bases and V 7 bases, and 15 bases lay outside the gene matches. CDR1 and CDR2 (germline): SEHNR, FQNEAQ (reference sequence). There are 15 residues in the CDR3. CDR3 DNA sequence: TGTGCCAGCAACCCGCCGGGACTACCGGCTTCCGAGCAGTACTTC. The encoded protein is CASNPPGLPASEQYF.

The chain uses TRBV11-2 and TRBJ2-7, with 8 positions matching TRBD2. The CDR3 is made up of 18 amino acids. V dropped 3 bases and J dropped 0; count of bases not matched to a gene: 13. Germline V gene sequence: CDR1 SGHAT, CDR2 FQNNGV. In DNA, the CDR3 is TGTGCCAGCAGCTTCCGGACTAGCCCTGTTAATCACTCCTACGAGCAGTACTTC. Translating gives CASSFRTSPVNHSYEQYF.

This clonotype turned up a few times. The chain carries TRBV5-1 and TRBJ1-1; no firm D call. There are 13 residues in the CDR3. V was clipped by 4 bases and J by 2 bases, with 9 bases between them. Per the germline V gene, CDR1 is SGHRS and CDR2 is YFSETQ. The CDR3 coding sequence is TGCGCCAGCAGCGACGGGGAAAACACTGAAGCTTTCTTT. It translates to CASSDGENTEAFF. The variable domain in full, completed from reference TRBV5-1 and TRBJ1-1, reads KAGVTQTPRYLIKTRGQQVTLSCSPISGHRSVSWYQQTPGQGLQFLFEYFSETQRNKGNFPGRFSGRQFSNSRSEMNVSTLELGDSALYLCASSDGENTEAFFGQGTRLTVV.

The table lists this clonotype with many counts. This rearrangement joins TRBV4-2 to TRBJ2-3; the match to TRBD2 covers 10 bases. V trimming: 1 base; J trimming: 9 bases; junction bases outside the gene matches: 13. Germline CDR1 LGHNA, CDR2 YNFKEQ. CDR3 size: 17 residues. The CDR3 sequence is CASSQGNLAGVDRTQYF. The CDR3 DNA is TGTGCCAGCAGCCAAGGTAATCTAGCGGGAGTAGATCGGACGCAGTATTTT.

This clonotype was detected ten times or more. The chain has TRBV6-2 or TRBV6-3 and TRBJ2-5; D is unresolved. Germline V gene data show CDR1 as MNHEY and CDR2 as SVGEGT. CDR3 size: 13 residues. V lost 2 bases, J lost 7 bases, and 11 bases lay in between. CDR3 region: CASSYDSLGTQYF. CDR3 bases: TGTGCCAGCAGTTACGACTCTTTGGGGACCCAGTACTTC.

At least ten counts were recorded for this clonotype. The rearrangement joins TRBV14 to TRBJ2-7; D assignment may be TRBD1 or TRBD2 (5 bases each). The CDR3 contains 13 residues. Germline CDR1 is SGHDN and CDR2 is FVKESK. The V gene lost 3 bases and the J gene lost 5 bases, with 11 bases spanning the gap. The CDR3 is CASSQVRGDEQYF. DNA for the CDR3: TGTGCCAGCAGCCAGGTTAGGGGAGACGAGCAGTACTTC.

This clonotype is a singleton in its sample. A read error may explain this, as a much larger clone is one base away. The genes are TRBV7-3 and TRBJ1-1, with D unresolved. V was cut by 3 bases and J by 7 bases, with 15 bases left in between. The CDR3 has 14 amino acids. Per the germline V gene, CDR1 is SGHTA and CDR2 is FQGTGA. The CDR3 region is CASSLAGIGIEAFF. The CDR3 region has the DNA TGTGCCAGCAGCTTGGCAGGAATCGGGATTGAAGCTTTCTTT.

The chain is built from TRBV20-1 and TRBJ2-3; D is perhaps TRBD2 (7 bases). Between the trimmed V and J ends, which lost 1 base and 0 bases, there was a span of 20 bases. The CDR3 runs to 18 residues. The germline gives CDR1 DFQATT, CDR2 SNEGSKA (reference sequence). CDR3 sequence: CSARVWEGVTSSTDTQYF. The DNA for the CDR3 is TGCAGTGCTAGAGTCTGGGAGGGGGTTACCTCTAGCACAGATACGCAGTATTTT.

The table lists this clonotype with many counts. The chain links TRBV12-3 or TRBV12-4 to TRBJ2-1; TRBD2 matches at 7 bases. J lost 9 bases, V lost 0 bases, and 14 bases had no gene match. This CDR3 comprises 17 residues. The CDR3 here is CASSLALGEGGLGEQFF. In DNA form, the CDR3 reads TGTGCCAGCAGTTTAGCGCTAGGTGAGGGAGGGCTCGGTGAGCAGTTCTTC.